Following are 22 T cell receptor beta chains from one sample sequenced in a study of OX40 agonist ivuxolimab in advanced cancers. Some clones are missing from TCRdb's copy, which holds only in-frame ones; the method was immunoSEQ multiplex PCR. The profile shows some 100,000 clones, under 95% of them singletons. Material: CD4+ or CD8+ T cells sorted from blood, obtained in a trial of the OX40 agonist ivuxolimab. Every receptor here comes from an adult with an advanced solid tumor such as melanoma, head and neck, liver or kidney cancer.

The V gene is TRBV11-3, the J gene TRBJ1-1; D might be TRBD1 (5 bases). Deletions cut 3 bases from V and 1 base from J, with 6 bases between. The germline gives CDR1 SGHNT, CDR2 YENEEA. The CDR3 is 13 residues long. The chain's CDR3 is CASSFGANTEAFF. The CDR3 DNA is TGTGCCAGCAGCTTCGGGGCGAACACTGAAGCTTTCTTT.

The J gene is TRBJ2-5, the V gene TRBV6-1, with D possibly being TRBD2 (6 bases). The CDR3 runs 14 residues. CDR1 and CDR2 (germline): MNHNS, SASEGT. The V end was cut by 6 bases, the J end by 2 bases, with 13 bases between. CDR3 nucleotides: TGTGCCAGCAGGGGGGAGGAGAGGCAAGAGACCCAGTACTTC. Translated, it gives CASRGEERQETQYF.

The rearrangement uses TRBV25-1 and TRBJ2-7; D possibly uses TRBD1 or TRBD2 (6 bases each). In germline, CDR1 is MGHDK, CDR2 SYGVNS. The CDR3 runs to 14 residues. The germline V and J ends were trimmed by 1 base and 2 bases, with 9 bases remaining between them. The CDR3 is CASSEWGATYEQYF. CDR3 DNA: TGTGCCAGCAGTGAATGGGGGGCGACCTACGAGCAGTACTTC.

The chain is built from TRBV6-4 and TRBJ2-3; TRBD2 matches at 7 bases. The V and J ends lost 1 base and 6 bases, in that order; junction bases with no gene match: 10. This CDR3 has 16 residues. The V gene's germline CDR1 is MRHNA and CDR2 SNTAGT. The CDR3 here is CASSDFGTMGGDTQYF. For the CDR3, the DNA is TGTGCCAGCAGTGACTTCGGGACGATGGGAGGGGATACGCAGTATTTT.

V gene TRBV5-6 combines with J gene TRBJ2-3; 15 bases map to TRBD2. V gave up 3 bases and J gave up 9 bases; unmatched junction bases: 8. CDR1 and CDR2 from the germline V gene are SGHDT and YYEEEE. The CDR3 sequence is 16 residues long. DNA of the CDR3: TGTGCCAGCAGCTGGGGACTAGCGGGGGGCCCCCAGACGCAGTATTTT. It encodes CASSWGLAGGPQTQYF.

This rearrangement joins TRBV15 to TRBJ1-4; no definite D call. CDR1 and CDR2 (germline): LNHNV, YYDKDF (reference sequence). This CDR3 spans 17 amino acids. V gave up 1 base and J gave up 0 bases, with 12 bases separating them. This CDR3 reads CATSRGEGPATNEKLFF. The CDR3 region has the DNA TGTGCCACCAGCAGAGGGGAGGGCCCTGCAACTAATGAAAAACTGTTTTTT.

Regarding this clone: One end of the junction does not line up with germline, which may come from a read error. The rearrangement uses TRBV6-5 and TRBJ2-5, with TRBD2 matching over 10 bases. Germline assignment: CDR1 MNHEY and CDR2 SVGAGI. The CDR3 extends over 12 amino acids. In DNA form, the CDR3 reads TGTGCCAGCAGTGACTCTAGCGGGGGACGATACTTC. This translates into CASSDSSGGRYF.

The chain employs TRBV5-5 and TRBJ2-7, with D unresolved. With 0 bases removed from V and 1 base from J, the gap between germline ends came to 8 bases. The CDR3 has 14 residues. Germline V gene sequence: CDR1 SGHKS, CDR2 YYEKEE (reference sequence). CDR3 sequence: CASSLDSKSYEQYF. CDR3 DNA: TGTGCCAGCAGCTTGGACTCTAAATCCTACGAGCAGTACTTC. Filled out from reference TRBV5-5 and TRBJ2-7, the complete variable domain reads DAGVTQSPTHLIKTRGQQVTLRCSPISGHKSVSWYQQVLGQGPQFIFQYYEKEERGRGNFPDRFSARQFPNYSSELNVNALLLGDSALYLCASSLDSKSYEQYFGPGTRLTVT.

The rearrangement uses TRBV7-9 and TRBJ1-2, with 7 bases identical to TRBD1. The ends lost 3 bases at V and 4 bases at J; junction bases unmatched: 11. This CDR3 comprises 16 residues. CDR1 SEHNR and CDR2 FQNEAQ come from the germline V gene (reference sequence). CDR3 residues: CASSLGTAVSTYGYTF. In DNA form, the CDR3 reads TGTGCCAGCAGCTTGGGGACAGCCGTATCCACCTATGGCTACACCTTC. The full variable domain, completed using reference TRBV7-9 and TRBJ1-2, is DTGVSQNPRHKITKRGQNVTFRCDPISEHNRLYWYRQTLGQGPEFLTYFQNEAQLEKSRLLSDRFSAERPKGSFSTLEIQRTEQGDSAMYLCASSLGTAVSTYGYTFGSGTRLTVV.

The rearrangement links TRBV9 to TRBJ2-7; no definite D call. The CDR3 runs to 13 residues. The V end lost 0 bases, the J end lost 6 bases, and 10 bases lay between the germline ends. Germline-derived CDR1 and CDR2 are SGDLS and YYNGEE. The CDR3 DNA is TGTGCCAGCAGCGTAGATGGCAGGATCGAGCAGTACTTC. This codes for CASSVDGRIEQYF.

This chain uses TRBV11-3 with TRBJ2-7, with 12 bases fitting TRBD2. J was trimmed by 7 bases and V by 1 base; bases with no gene match: 5. The CDR3 is 15 amino acids. CDR1 SGHNT and CDR2 YENEEA come from the germline V gene. DNA for the CDR3: TGTGCCAGCAGCTTAGGGACTAGCGGGGTTTTGGAGCAGTACTTC. Amino acid sequence: CASSLGTSGVLEQYF. The full variable domain, with the rest looked up from reference TRBV11-3 and TRBJ2-7, is EAGVVQSPRYKIIEKKQPVAFWCNPISGHNTLYWYLQNLGQGPELLIRYENEEAVDDSQLPKDRFSAERLKGVDSTLKIQPAELGDSAVYLCASSLGTSGVLEQYFGPGTRLTVT.

V and J are TRBV5-1 and TRBJ2-5, with D possibly being TRBD2 (5 bases). Germline V gene lookup returns CDR1 SGHRS and CDR2 YFSETQ. The CDR3 runs to 15 residues. V was cut by 2 bases and J by 1 base, with 12 bases left in between. The CDR3 is CASSFIAGGQETQYF. CDR3 nucleotide sequence: TGCGCCAGCAGCTTTATTGCCGGAGGCCAAGAGACCCAGTACTTC.

This chain uses TRBV27 with TRBJ2-1; 10 bases are a match to TRBD1. With 8 bases clipped from V and 7 bases from J, the junction kept 8 bases outside the gene matches. There are 14 residues in the CDR3. Germline CDR1 reads MNHEY; CDR2 reads SMNVEV (reference sequence). The CDR3 DNA sequence: TGTGCCAGCGGACAGGGGGGTATAGGGAATGAGCAGTTCTTC. Translated, it gives CASGQGGIGNEQFF.

CDR3 sequence: CASSLVLADNEQFF. Written as DNA, the CDR3 is TGTGCCAGCAGCTTAGTTCTAGCGGACAATGAGCAGTTCTTC. This chain links TRBV7-9 with TRBJ2-1; 7 bases line up with TRBD2. The germline V gene has CDR1 SEHNR and CDR2 FQNEAQ (reference sequence). The CDR3 contains 14 residues. Trimming at V came to 1 base and at J to 5 bases, leaving 2 bases not matched to a gene.

The chain has TRBV7-2 and TRBJ1-2, with D possibly being TRBD1 (5 bases). This CDR3 spans 14 amino acids. Deletions cut 3 bases from V and 8 bases from J, with 16 bases between. The germline CDR1 and CDR2 sequences are SGHTA and FQGNSA. The CDR3: CASSFLGRGEGYTF. CDR3 nucleotides: TGTGCCAGCAGCTTCTTGGGACGGGGGGAGGGCTACACCTTC.

The chain recombines TRBV6-6 with TRBJ1-1; TRBD1 might be the D (5 bases). The germline gives CDR1 MNHNY, CDR2 SVGAGI (reference sequence). The CDR3 contains 13 residues. With 5 bases removed from V and 4 bases from J, the gap between germline ends came to 11 bases. The CDR3 spells CASSPGPTTEAFF. Here the CDR3 DNA reads TGTGCCAGCAGTCCGGGGCCGACCACTGAAGCTTTCTTT.

This clone was detected only once. This CDR3 is CASSRGTGGFYEQYF. In nucleotides, the CDR3 is TGTGCCAGTAGCCGGGGAACAGGGGGCTTCTACGAGCAGTACTTC. The chain recombines TRBV19 with TRBJ2-7, with 9 bases fitting TRBD1. This CDR3 contains 15 residues. Germline loops: CDR1 LNHDA, CDR2 SQIVND (reference sequence). V trimming: 6 bases; J trimming: 3 bases; junction bases outside the gene matches: 9.

The chain combines TRBV9 with TRBJ1-2; no clear D gene. The germline V and J ends were trimmed by 6 bases and 3 bases, with 9 bases remaining between them. Germline lookup yields CDR1 SGDLS and CDR2 YYNGEE. The CDR3 length is 12 residues. DNA of the CDR3: TGTGCCAGCACGACCGGGGACTATGGCTACACCTTC. Its translation is CASTTGDYGYTF. Using reference TRBV9 and TRBJ1-2 for the parts outside the CDR3, the full variable domain is DSGVTQTPKHLITATGQRVTLRCSPRSGDLSVYWYQQSLDQGLQFLIQYYNGEERAKGNILERFSAQQFPDLHSELNLSSLELGDSALYFCASTTGDYGYTFGSGTRLTVV.

V is TRBV27 and J is TRBJ2-3, with D perhaps TRBD1 or TRBD2 (5 bases each). The germline CDR1 and CDR2 sequences are MNHEY and SMNVEV (reference sequence). This CDR3 is built from 12 residues. The ends were cut back, 5 bases at V and 5 bases at J, with 8 bases in the middle. The CDR3 protein is CASSGTGDTQYF. CDR3 sequence (DNA): TGTGCCAGCAGTGGGACGGGAGATACGCAGTATTTT.

The gene calls are TRBV19 and TRBJ1-5; D is undetermined. The CDR3 runs 15 residues. The germline gives CDR1 LNHDA, CDR2 SQIVND (reference sequence). Trimming shortened V by 1 base and J by 9 bases, and 16 bases separated the two germline ends. DNA of the CDR3: TGTGCCAGTAGTATAGCATCCGGGTCCCCCCGGCCCCAGCATTTT. It is translated as CASSIASGSPRPQHF.

The CDR3 DNA reads as TGTGCCAGCAGCCGGACTAGCGGGAGCGGGAAAGAGACCCAGTACTTC. Residues: CASSRTSGSGKETQYF. This chain links TRBV7-3 with TRBJ2-5; 13 nucleotides line up with TRBD2. V lost 5 bases, J lost 3 bases, and 6 bases stayed unmatched. Per germline, CDR1 SGHTA and CDR2 FQGTGA. This CDR3 is built from 16 residues.

The chain employs TRBV21-1 and TRBJ2-5; the DNA was not compared with TRBD2, the D call given in the table. TRBV21-1 is a listed pseudogene. The CDR3 contains 18 residues. The CDR3, as DNA: TGTGCCAGCAGCAAAGTCGGACTAGCGGGAGCGTACCAAGAGACCCAGTACTTC. Protein product: CASSKVGLAGAYQETQYF.